This TCR beta chain stems from a study of blood T cell repertoires in COVID-19. Study as a whole: COVID-19 samples collected from the United States, Italy and Spain covered acute and convalescent phases. T cells, B-cell-depleted T cells, or PBMCs provided the cDNA or gDNA that served as material.

As originally analysed: Reference gene primer amplification gave nucleated cell count estimates. Only in-frame clones appear in the TCRdb table, and some are missing; sequencing was by immunoSEQ multiplex PCR. From that table come the V and J calls and clone size; the DNA was used to work out D and trimming. Seen here are roughly 30,000 clones, roughly 90% observed once, and the top ten hold roughly 2.5%. V lost 3 bases and J lost 9, with 17 bases in between. This CDR3 has 14 residues. CDR1 is MDHEN, CDR2 SYDVKM, per germline. V and J are TRBV28 and TRBJ1-2; D not certain. The clonotype was recovered from a human donor in a cohort sampled during active COVID-19. Sequencing used peripheral blood. As DNA, the CDR3 is TGTGCCAGCAGTTTGACCCGGGGTGGGAGTCGCTACACCTTC. Translated, it gives CASSLTRGGSRYTF.